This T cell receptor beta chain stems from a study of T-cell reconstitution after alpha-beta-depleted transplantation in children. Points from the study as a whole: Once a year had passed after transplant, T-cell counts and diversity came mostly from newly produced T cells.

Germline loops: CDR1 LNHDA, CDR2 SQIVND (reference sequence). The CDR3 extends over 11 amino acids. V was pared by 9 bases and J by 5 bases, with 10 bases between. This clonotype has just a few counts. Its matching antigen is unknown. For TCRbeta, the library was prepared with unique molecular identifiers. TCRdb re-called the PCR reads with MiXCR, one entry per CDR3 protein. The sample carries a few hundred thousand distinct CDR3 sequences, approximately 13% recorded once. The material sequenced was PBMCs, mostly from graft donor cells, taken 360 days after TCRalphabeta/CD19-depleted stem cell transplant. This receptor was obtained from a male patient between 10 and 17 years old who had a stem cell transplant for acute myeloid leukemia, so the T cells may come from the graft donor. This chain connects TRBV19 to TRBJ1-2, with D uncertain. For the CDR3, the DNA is TGTGCCAGACCCCCAGTTTATGGCTACACCTTC. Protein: CARPPVYGYTF.